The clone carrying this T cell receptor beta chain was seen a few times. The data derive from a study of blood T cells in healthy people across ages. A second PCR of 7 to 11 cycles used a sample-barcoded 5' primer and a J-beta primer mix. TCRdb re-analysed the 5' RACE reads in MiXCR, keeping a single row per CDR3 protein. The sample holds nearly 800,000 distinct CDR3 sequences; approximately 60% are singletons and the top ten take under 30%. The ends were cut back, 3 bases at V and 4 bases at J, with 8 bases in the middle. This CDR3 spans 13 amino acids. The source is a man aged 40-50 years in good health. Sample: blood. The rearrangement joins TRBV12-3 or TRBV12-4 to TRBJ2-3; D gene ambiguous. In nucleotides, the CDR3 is TGTGCCAGCAGTTTCGGCGCCGCAGATACGCAGTATTTT. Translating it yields CASSFGAADTQYF.